The 3 T cell receptor beta chains below were found in one sample sequenced in a study of blood T cell repertoires in COVID-19. Measured with immunoSEQ multiplex PCR; TCRdb has only the in-frame clones, and not every one. The repertoire includes approximately 200,000 clones, around 83% of them detected once, and less than 3% sits in the top ten. Sequenced sample: peripheral blood. Receptor source: a woman in her twenties or thirties with active or convalescent COVID-19.

The chain is built from TRBV6-1 and TRBJ2-7, with TRBD1 matching over 8 bases. Trimming cost V 2 bases and J 4 bases; bases outside gene matches: 4. Germline CDR1 and CDR2: MNHNS and SASEGT. The CDR3 has 14 residues. This chain's CDR3 is CASSEPRGLYEQYF. In nucleotides, the CDR3 is TGTGCCAGCAGTGAACCCAGGGGGCTGTACGAGCAGTACTTC.

This chain uses TRBV6-6 with TRBJ2-7; D is perhaps TRBD1 (5 bases). Per germline, CDR1 MNHNY and CDR2 SVGAGI (reference sequence). The CDR3 covers 14 residues. Trimming pared 5 bases from V and 5 bases from J, leaving 16 bases between. CDR3 DNA sequence: TGTGCCAGCAGTATTGACAGCCCAGTAAACGAGCAGTACTTC. This sequence encodes CASSIDSPVNEQYF.

This chain links TRBV29-1 with TRBJ1-4, with D perhaps matching TRBD1 (6 bases). The CDR3 has 13 amino acids. CDR1 is SQVTM, CDR2 ANQGSEA, per germline. The V gene lost 5 bases and the J gene lost 4 bases, with 11 bases spanning the gap. CDR3 residues: CSVPGEGNEKLFF. The CDR3 bases are TGCAGCGTTCCAGGGGAAGGTAATGAAAAACTGTTTTTT.